Listed below are T cell receptor beta chains from one sample, sequenced in a study of vaccination effects on CD4 cells after COVID-19. Only in-frame clones appear in the TCRdb table, and some are missing; sequencing was by immunoSEQ multiplex PCR. The sample contains approximately 74,000 clones, approximately 72% of which appear only once. Their cognate antigens are unknown. The specimen was CD4+ T cells from PBMCs cultured with HCoV-NL63 spike peptides, collected before COVID-19 vaccination. The receptors originated from a human donor who received a COVID-19 vaccine. Each CDR3 is given with its conserved first and last residue. Fields, in order: clone size, D gene, V gene, J gene, CDR3 protein, CDR3 DNA. The D gene is left open where the match is weak. Clone size is given for some rows only: seen once, a few or many times, or a class if the clone is expanded.

.,.,TRBV28,TRBJ1-2,CASSVRGNYGYTF,TGTGCCTCTTCGGTTCGTGGAAACTATGGCTACACCTTC
.,.,TRBV6-5,TRBJ1-1,CASGGALKNTEAFF,TGTGCCAGCGGGGGGGCCCTTAAGAACACTGAAGCTTTCTTT
.,TRBD1,TRBV2,TRBJ2-3,CASRPGQGSDTQYF,TGTGCCAGCAGGCCCGGACAGGGCTCAGATACGCAGTATTTT
.,.,TRBV2,TRBJ2-5,CASILKETQYF,TGTGCCAGCATCCTTAAGGAGACCCAGTACTTC
.,TRBD1,TRBV5-1,TRBJ2-5,CASSLTGVETQYF,TGCGCCAGCAGCTTGACAGGGGTGGAGACCCAGTACTTC
.,.,TRBV6-2/TRBV6-3,TRBJ2-3,CASTYRPQGTDTQYF,TGTGCCAGCACTTACAGGCCCCAGGGCACAGATACGCAGTATTTT
once,.,TRBV7-8,TRBJ1-4,CASSLALIEKLFF,TGTGCCAGCAGCTTAGCGCTTATTGAAAAACTGTTTTTT
.,.,TRBV7-2,TRBJ2-3,CASTYRITDTQYF,TGTGCCAGCACCTATCGGATCACAGATACGCAGTATTTT
few,TRBD2,TRBV4-1,TRBJ2-2,CASSQVTAGGMNTGELFF,TGCGCCAGCAGCCAAGTAACCGCGGGGGGTATGAACACCGGGGAGCTGTTTTTT
.,.,TRBV2,TRBJ2-4,CASRESVEVGFRYF,TGTGCCAGCAGGGAGAGTGTAGAAGTTGGCTTCCGGTACTTC
.,.,TRBV5-8,TRBJ1-1,CASSLGGSGTEAFF,TGTGCCAGCAGCTTGGGAGGGTCGGGGACTGAAGCTTTCTTT
.,.,TRBV27,TRBJ2-3,CASRAVPGQATNTQYF,TGTGCCAGCAGGGCGGTACCGGGACAAGCAACAAATACGCAGTATTTT
.,.,TRBV5-1,TRBJ2-6,CASMLRAGANVLTF,TGCGCCAGCATGCTGAGGGCTGGGGCCAACGTCCTGACTTTC
.,.,TRBV7-8,TRBJ1-1,CASSLEYAGRLNTEAFF,TGTGCCAGCAGCTTAGAGTACGCAGGCCGACTGAACACTGAAGCTTTCTTT
few,.,TRBV7-6,TRBJ2-1,CASSFDSAPYNEQFF,TGTGCCAGCAGCTTCGACAGTGCCCCCTACAATGAGCAGTTCTTC
few,.,TRBV2,TRBJ2-5,CASRTRYQETQYF,TGTGCCAGCAGGACTAGGTACCAAGAGACCCAGTACTTC
once,.,TRBV10-3,TRBJ1-5,CAIGGSNINQPQHF,TGTGCCATCGGAGGCAGCAATATCAATCAGCCCCAGCATTTT
.,.,TRBV20-1,TRBJ2-5,CSAWGVETQYF,TGCAGTGCTTGGGGAGTAGAGACCCAGTACTTC
.,.,TRBV6-5,TRBJ2-3,CASRQGRETQYF,TGTGCCAGCAGGCAGGGCAGGGAGACGCAGTATTTT
.,.,TRBV4-2,TRBJ2-3,CASSQDLASMPDTQYF,TGTGCCAGCAGCCAAGATTTGGCTAGCATGCCAGATACGCAGTATTTT
.,TRBD1,TRBV6-6,TRBJ1-6,CASSYTDRNSPLHF,TGTGCCAGCAGTTACACGGACAGGAATTCACCCCTCCACTTT
.,.,TRBV6-6,TRBJ1-4,CASSYSGRPAEKLFF,TGTGCCAGCAGTTACTCTGGGCGCCCGGCTGAAAAACTGTTTTTT